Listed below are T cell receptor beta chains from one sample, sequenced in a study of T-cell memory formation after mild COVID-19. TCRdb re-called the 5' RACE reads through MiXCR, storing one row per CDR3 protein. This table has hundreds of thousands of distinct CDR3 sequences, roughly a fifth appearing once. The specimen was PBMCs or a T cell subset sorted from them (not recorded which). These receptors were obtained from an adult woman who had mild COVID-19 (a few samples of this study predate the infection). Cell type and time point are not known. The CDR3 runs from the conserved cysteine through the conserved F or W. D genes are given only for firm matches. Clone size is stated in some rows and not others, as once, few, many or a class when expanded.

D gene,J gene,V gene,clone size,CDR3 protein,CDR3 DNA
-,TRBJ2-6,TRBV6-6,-,CASRGQTHSGANVLTF,TGTGCCAGCCGGGGACAAACTCACTCTGGGGCCAACGTCCTGACTTTC
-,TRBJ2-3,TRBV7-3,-,CASSPTSIRTDTQYF,TGTGCCAGCAGCCCGACTAGTATCCGCACAGATACGCAGTATTTT
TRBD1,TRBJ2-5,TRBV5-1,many,CASSPGQGQETQYF,TGCGCCAGCAGCCCCGGACAGGGACAAGAGACCCAGTACTTC
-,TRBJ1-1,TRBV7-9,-,CASSLVSDPEAFF,TGTGCCAGCAGCTTGGTGTCAGACCCCGAAGCTTTCTTT
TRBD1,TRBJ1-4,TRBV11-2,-,CASSLGMKRDRTSNEKLFF,TGTGCCAGCAGCCTCGGAATGAAGCGGGACAGAACATCTAATGAAAAACTGTTTTTT
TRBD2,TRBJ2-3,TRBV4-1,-,CASSRRLAGGPDTQYF,TGCGCCAGCAGCCGACGACTAGCGGGAGGGCCGGATACGCAGTATTTT
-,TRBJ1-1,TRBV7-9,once,CASSQYPTVNTEAFF,TGTGCCAGCAGCCAGTACCCAACCGTGAACACTGAAGCTTTCTTT
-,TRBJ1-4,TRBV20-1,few,CSASGRGNEKLFF,TGCAGTGCTTCGGGCAGGGGAAATGAAAAACTGTTTTTT
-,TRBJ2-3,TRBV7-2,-,CASSPRIGTDTQYF,TGTGCCAGCAGCCCTAGAATAGGGACAGATACGCAGTATTTT
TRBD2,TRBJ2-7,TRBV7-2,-,CASSLYGGRTSYEQYF,TGTGCCAGCAGCTTATACGGCGGGAGGACCTCCTACGAGCAGTACTTC
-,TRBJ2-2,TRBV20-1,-,CSARDFSSAGELFF,TGCAGTGCTAGAGATTTCTCTAGCGCGGGGGAGCTGTTTTTT
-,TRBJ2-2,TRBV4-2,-,CASSQDYGGELFF,TGTGCCAGCAGCCAAGATTACGGCGGGGAGCTGTTTTTT
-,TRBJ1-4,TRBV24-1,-,CATSDGASTGTNEKLFF,TGTGCCACCAGTGATGGGGCCAGCACCGGAACTAATGAAAAACTGTTTTTT
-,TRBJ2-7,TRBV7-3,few,CASSTRNGQEQYF,TGTGCCAGCAGCACCCGGAACGGACAGGAGCAGTACTTC
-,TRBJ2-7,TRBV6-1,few,CASSDFLSRVPEQYF,TGTGCCAGCAGTGATTTCCTAAGCCGAGTCCCCGAGCAGTACTTC
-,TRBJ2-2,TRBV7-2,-,CASSPTGGGTGELFF,TGTGCCAGCAGCCCCACCGGGGGTGGCACCGGGGAGCTGTTTTTT